The entry below describes one TCR beta chain. It was with unique molecular identifiers that the TCRbeta library was prepared. TCRdb fed the PCR reads into MiXCR, producing one record per CDR3 protein. The repertoire holds almost 400,000 distinct CDR3 sequences, about a fifth seen once, with less than 4.5% in the top ten. This entry is derived from a study of T-cell reconstitution after alpha-beta-depleted transplantation in children. The CDR3 loop spans 15 amino acids. V was pared by 6 bases and J by 5 bases, with 20 bases between. Sequenced material: PBMCs from the stem cell graft donor, taken from the stem cell graft. The sequence derives from a human donor who donated a stem cell graft to a child with acute myeloid leukemia. The J gene is TRBJ2-7, the V gene TRBV12-3 or TRBV12-4; the D gene is possibly TRBD1 (6 bases). CDR3 residues: CASSPDRTRLDEQYF. DNA of the CDR3: TGTGCCAGCAGCCCCGACAGGACAAGACTGGACGAGCAGTACTTC.